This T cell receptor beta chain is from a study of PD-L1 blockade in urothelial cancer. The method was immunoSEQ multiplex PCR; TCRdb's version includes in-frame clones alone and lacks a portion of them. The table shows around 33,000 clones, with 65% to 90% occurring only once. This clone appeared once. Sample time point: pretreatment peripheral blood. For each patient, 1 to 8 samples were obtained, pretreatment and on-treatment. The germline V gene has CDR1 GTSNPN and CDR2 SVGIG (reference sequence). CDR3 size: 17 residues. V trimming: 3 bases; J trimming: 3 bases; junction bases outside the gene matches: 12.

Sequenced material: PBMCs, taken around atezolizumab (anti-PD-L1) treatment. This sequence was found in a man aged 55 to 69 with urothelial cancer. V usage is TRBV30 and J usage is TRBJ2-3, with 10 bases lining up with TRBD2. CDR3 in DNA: TGTGCCTGGAGCCTAGGTACGAGCGGGGGGGCGACAGATACGCAGTATTTT. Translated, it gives CAWSLGTSGGATDTQYF.